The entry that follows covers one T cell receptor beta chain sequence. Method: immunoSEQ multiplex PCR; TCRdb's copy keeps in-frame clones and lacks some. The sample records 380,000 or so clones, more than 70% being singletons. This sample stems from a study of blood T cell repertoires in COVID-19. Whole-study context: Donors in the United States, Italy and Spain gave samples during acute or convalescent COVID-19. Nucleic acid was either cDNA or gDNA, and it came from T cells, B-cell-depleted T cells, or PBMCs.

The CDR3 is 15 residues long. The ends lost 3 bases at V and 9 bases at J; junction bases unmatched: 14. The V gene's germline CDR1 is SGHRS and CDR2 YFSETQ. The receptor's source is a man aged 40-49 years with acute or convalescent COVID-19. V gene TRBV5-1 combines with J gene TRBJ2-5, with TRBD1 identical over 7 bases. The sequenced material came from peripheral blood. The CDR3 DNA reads TGCGCCAGCAGCTCTACCGGGACAGCTATAGGGGCCCAGTACTTC. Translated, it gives CASSSTGTAIGAQYF.